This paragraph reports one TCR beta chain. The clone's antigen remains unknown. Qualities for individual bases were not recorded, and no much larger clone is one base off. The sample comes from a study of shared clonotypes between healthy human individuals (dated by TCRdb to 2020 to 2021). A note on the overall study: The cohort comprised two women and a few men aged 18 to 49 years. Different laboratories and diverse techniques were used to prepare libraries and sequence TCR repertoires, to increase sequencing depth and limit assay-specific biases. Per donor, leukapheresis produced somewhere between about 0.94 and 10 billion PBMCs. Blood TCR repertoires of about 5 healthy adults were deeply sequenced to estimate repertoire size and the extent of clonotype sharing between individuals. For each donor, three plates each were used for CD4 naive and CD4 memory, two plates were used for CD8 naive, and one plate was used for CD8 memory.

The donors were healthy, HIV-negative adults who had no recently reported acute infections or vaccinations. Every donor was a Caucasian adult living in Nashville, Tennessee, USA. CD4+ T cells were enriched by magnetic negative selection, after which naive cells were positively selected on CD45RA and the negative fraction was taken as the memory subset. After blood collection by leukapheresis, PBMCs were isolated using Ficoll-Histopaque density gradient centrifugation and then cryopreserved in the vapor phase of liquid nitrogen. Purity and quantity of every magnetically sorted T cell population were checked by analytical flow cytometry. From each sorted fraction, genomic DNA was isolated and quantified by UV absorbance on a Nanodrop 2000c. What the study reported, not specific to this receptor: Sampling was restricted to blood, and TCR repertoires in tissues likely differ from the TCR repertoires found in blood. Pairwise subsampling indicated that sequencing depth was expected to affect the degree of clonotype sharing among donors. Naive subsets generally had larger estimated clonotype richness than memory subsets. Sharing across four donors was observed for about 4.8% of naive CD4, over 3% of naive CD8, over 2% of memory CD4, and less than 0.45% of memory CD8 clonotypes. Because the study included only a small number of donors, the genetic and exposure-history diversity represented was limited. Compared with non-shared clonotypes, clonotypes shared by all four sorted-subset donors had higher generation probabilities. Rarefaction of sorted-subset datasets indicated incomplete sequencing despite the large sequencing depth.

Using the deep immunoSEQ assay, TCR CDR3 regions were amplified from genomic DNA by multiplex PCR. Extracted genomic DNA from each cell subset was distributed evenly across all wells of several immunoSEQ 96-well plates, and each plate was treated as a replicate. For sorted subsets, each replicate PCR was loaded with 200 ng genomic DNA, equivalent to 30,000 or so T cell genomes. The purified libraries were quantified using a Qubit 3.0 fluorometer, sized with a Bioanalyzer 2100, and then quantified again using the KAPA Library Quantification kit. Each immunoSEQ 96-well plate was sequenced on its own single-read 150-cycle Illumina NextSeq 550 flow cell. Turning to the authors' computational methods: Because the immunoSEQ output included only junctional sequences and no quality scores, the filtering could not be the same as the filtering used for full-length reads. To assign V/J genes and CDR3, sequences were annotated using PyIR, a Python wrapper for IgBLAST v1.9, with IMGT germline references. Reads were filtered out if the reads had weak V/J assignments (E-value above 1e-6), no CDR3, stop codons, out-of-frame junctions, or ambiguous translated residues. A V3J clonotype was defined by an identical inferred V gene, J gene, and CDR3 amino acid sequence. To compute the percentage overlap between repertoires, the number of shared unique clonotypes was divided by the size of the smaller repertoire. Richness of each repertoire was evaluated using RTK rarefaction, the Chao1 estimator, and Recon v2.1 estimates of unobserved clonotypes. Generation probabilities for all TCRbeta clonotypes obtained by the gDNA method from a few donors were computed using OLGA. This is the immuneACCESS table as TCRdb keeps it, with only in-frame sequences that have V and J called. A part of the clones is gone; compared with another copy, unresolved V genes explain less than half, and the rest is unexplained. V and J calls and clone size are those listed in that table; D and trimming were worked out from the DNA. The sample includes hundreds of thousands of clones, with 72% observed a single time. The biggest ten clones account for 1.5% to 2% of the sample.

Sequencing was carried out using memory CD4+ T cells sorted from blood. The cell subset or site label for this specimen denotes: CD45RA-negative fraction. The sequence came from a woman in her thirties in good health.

The CDR3 protein: CSVAGMHTQNEQFF. The base sequence is TGCAGCGTCGCAGGGATGCACACACAAAATGAGCAGTTCTTC. This chain is built from TRBV29-1 and TRBJ2-1, and perhaps TRBD1 as D gene, on 5 matching bases. The junction shows trimming of 6 bases on V and 7 bases on J, plus 19 bases between the germline ends. From its cysteine to its phenylalanine, the CDR3 spans 14 amino acids. Only the CDR3 portion is preserved as DNA: 42 bases, with reading frame beginning at the first base. The germline V gene encodes CDR1 SQVTM and CDR2 ANQGSEA.